A selection of T cell receptor beta chains follows, all from one sample in a study of identical twins. TCRdb ran MiXCR on the 5' RACE reads and lists one entry per CDR3 protein. The data hold some 560,000 distinct CDR3 sequences, with roughly 9.9% observed a single time. The same specimen was also included in a second study, on yellow fever vaccine responses in identical twins.

Sequencing was done on a sample of PBMCs. The receptors stem from a woman between 18 and 29 years old in good health. CDR3s include the opening cysteine and the closing phenylalanine or tryptophan. The D gene is left open where the match is weak. Expanded clones get a size class; other rows say once, few or many, or leave the size out.

CDR3aa	CDR3nt	j_gene	v_gene	abundance	d_gene
CASSLVSHSSGNEQFF	TGTGCCAGCAGCTTAGTTTCCCACTCCAGCGGCAATGAGCAGTTCTTC	TRBJ2-1	TRBV7-2	few	NA
CASSKGLAGEETQYF	TGTGCCAGCAGTAAGGGACTAGCGGGGGAAGAGACCCAGTACTTC	TRBJ2-5	TRBV12-3/TRBV12-4	few	TRBD2
CASSRSLAAQETQYF	TGCGCCAGCAGTCGATCTCTAGCGGCCCAAGAGACCCAGTACTTC	TRBJ2-5	TRBV10-1	NA	TRBD2
CATRRGNTDTQYF	TGTGCCACACGCAGGGGAAACACAGATACGCAGTATTTT	TRBJ2-3	TRBV12-3/TRBV12-4	many	NA
CSAGRHGSTDTQYF	TGCAGCGCCGGACGGCACGGGAGCACAGATACGCAGTATTTT	TRBJ2-3	TRBV29-1	NA	NA
CSARPPGASTGELFF	TGCAGTGCTAGGCCCCCAGGGGCCTCCACCGGGGAGCTGTTTTTT	TRBJ2-2	TRBV20-1	many	NA
CASSELDSPSTDTQYF	TGCGCCAGCAGTGAATTGGACAGCCCTAGCACAGATACGCAGTATTTT	TRBJ2-3	TRBV10-1	NA	NA
CASSLAQLQETQYF	TGTGCCAGCAGCTTAGCCCAGCTACAAGAGACCCAGTACTTC	TRBJ2-5	TRBV7-9	many	NA
CASSPRTSGTGELFF	TGTGCCAGCAGCCCGAGGACTAGCGGTACCGGGGAGCTGTTTTTT	TRBJ2-2	TRBV7-6	few	TRBD2
CASRGASGRSSTDTQYF	TGCGCCAGCCGGGGGGCTAGCGGGAGAAGCAGCACAGATACGCAGTATTTT	TRBJ2-3	TRBV4-1	NA	TRBD2
CASSSTKAGYEQYF	TGTGCCAGCAGCTCGACTAAGGCCGGGTACGAGCAGTACTTC	TRBJ2-7	TRBV4-2	NA	NA
CASKKGLAADTQYF	TGCGCCAGCAAGAAGGGACTAGCCGCAGATACGCAGTATTTT	TRBJ2-3	TRBV4-1	many	TRBD2
CASKRVHTGELFF	TGTGCCAGCAAACGGGTTCACACCGGGGAGCTGTTTTTT	TRBJ2-2	TRBV3-1	many	NA
CASSQTSEIRGGQYF	TGTGCCAGCAGCCAGACTAGCGAGATACGTGGAGGGCAGTATTTT	TRBJ2-3	TRBV4-2	many	TRBD2
CASSFIRGNQETQYF	TGTGCCAGCAGCTTTATCAGGGGGAACCAAGAGACCCAGTACTTC	TRBJ2-5	TRBV5-8	many	TRBD1
CASRGAEGYTF	TGTGCCAGCAGAGGGGCGGAGGGCTACACCTTC	TRBJ1-2	TRBV12-3/TRBV12-4	many	NA
CAISGTGTSGGTRSYNEQFF	TGTGCCATCAGTGGCACCGGGACTAGCGGGGGGACTCGCTCCTACAATGAGCAGTTCTTC	TRBJ2-1	TRBV10-3	NA	TRBD2
CSPSELAKNIQYF	TGCAGCCCCTCGGAACTAGCCAAAAACATTCAGTACTTC	TRBJ2-4	TRBV29-1	few	NA
CSARTSGRALVGELFF	TGCAGTGCTAGAACTAGCGGGAGGGCCTTGGTCGGGGAGCTGTTTTTT	TRBJ2-2	TRBV20-1	NA	TRBD2
CASRDDRATEAFF	TGTGCCAGCAGGGACGACAGGGCCACTGAAGCTTTCTTT	TRBJ1-1	TRBV2	NA	TRBD1
CASRPSDAGGPWNEQFF	TGTGCCAGCAGACCCTCGGATGCGGGGGGGCCGTGGAATGAGCAGTTCTTC	TRBJ2-1	TRBV2	NA	TRBD2
CASSVGVQGDFYGYTF	TGTGCCAGCAGCGTAGGGGTCCAGGGTGATTTCTATGGCTACACCTTC	TRBJ1-2	TRBV9	NA	NA
CASSRLAGGNNEQFF	TGTGCCAGCAGTCGACTAGCGGGGGGCAACAATGAGCAGTTCTTC	TRBJ2-1	TRBV6-1	few	TRBD2
CSATPGGSYNEQFF	TGCAGTGCTACCCCAGGGGGTTCCTACAATGAGCAGTTCTTC	TRBJ2-1	TRBV20-1	many	TRBD1
CSARSSGGAWANTGELFF	TGCAGTGCTAGATCTAGCGGGGGGGCATGGGCGAACACCGGGGAGCTGTTTTTT	TRBJ2-2	TRBV20-1	NA	TRBD2
CASSLTGTSLNNEQFF	TGTGCCAGCAGCCTTACCGGGACTAGCTTAAACAATGAGCAGTTCTTC	TRBJ2-1	TRBV7-2	many	TRBD2
CASSSKERPNEQFF	TGTGCCAGCAGTTCAAAGGAACGACCCAATGAGCAGTTCTTC	TRBJ2-1	TRBV12-3/TRBV12-4	NA	NA
CASSQDLVRERNNEQFF	TGCGCCAGCAGCCAAGATTTGGTCCGGGAGCGAAACAATGAGCAGTTCTTC	TRBJ2-1	TRBV4-3	many	NA
CSVAPEAGHYEQYF	TGCAGCGTGGCCCCTGAAGCGGGACACTACGAGCAGTACTTC	TRBJ2-7	TRBV29-1	many	NA
CASSADTSGAYNEQFF	TGTGCCAGCAGCGCGGACACTAGCGGGGCGTACAATGAGCAGTTCTTC	TRBJ2-1	TRBV9	few	TRBD2
CASSPHRGSYNEQFF	TGTGCCAGCAGCCCCCACAGGGGCTCCTACAATGAGCAGTTCTTC	TRBJ2-1	TRBV7-9	NA	TRBD1
CASRYSGTLSTDTQYF	TGTGCCAGCAGATACTCCGGGACCCTGAGCACAGATACGCAGTATTTT	TRBJ2-3	TRBV12-3/TRBV12-4	many	NA